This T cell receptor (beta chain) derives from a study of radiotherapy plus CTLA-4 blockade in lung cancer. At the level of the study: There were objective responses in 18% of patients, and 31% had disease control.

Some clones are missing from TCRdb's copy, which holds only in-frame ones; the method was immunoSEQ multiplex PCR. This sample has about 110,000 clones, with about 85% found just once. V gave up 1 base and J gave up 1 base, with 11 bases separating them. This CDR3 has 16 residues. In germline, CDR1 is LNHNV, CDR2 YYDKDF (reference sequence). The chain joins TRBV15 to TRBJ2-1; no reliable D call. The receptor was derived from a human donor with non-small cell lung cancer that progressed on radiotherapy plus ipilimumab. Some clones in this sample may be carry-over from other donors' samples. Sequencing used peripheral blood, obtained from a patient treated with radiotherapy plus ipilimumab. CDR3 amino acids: CATSRGLHGSYNEQFF. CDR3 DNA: TGTGCCACCAGCAGAGGCCTCCACGGGTCCTACAATGAGCAGTTCTTC.